Shown below are 16 T cell receptor beta chains from a single sample sequenced in a study of shared clonotypes between healthy human individuals. Only in-frame clones appear in the TCRdb table, and some are missing; sequencing was by immunoSEQ multiplex PCR. In the table there are roughly 2.1 million clones, about 92% of which are singletons. Naive CD8 cells comprised CD45RO-negative, CCR7-positively selected cells, excluding terminally differentiated effector memory CD45RA+ cells. Sequencing used naive CD8+ T cells from PBMCs. These receptors came from a man aged 18 to 30 in good health. Some clones in this sample may be carry-over from other donors' samples.

This chain's CDR3 is CASSVSISGRLNEQFF. For the CDR3, the DNA is TGTGCCAGCAGCGTAAGTATAAGCGGGAGGCTGAATGAGCAGTTCTTC. This chain connects TRBV9 to TRBJ2-1, with 9 positions matching TRBD2. V was clipped by 1 base and J by 7 bases; unmatched bases: 9. This CDR3 region has 16 residues. Germline lookup yields CDR1 SGDLS and CDR2 YYNGEE.

The gene calls are TRBV5-4 and TRBJ2-7; no definite D call. Trimming took 4 bases from V and 7 from J, leaving 12 bases between them. This CDR3 is 12 amino acids long. CDR1 is SGHNT, CDR2 YYREEE, per germline (reference sequence). In nucleotides, the CDR3 is TGTGCCAGCAGCGACTGGCCCGGGGAGCAGTACTTC. The encoded protein is CASSDWPGEQYF.

V gene TRBV15 combines with J gene TRBJ1-1; D unresolved. Trimming left V 3 bases short and J 7 bases short, with 15 bases between. Germline loops: CDR1 LNHNV, CDR2 YYDKDF (reference sequence). CDR3 size: 14 residues. The CDR3 spells CATSSDLTRGEAFF. The CDR3 coding sequence is TGTGCCACCAGCAGCGATTTGACACGGGGTGAAGCTTTCTTT.

This chain uses TRBV27 with TRBJ1-1; D unclear. This CDR3 is built from 15 residues. V gave up 5 bases and J gave up 3 bases, with 16 bases separating them. From germline, CDR1 is MNHEY and CDR2 SMNVEV (reference sequence). CDR3 sequence reads: CASSPPRGVDTEAFF. The CDR3 nucleotides read TGTGCCAGCAGTCCCCCGCGTGGGGTGGACACTGAAGCTTTCTTT.

J is TRBJ2-7 and V is TRBV5-8; D unresolved. V lost 2 bases and J lost 7, with 13 bases in between. CDR3 length: 13 residues. The V gene's germline CDR1 is SGHTS and CDR2 YDEGEE. The CDR3 region is CASSFRLSGEQYF. The CDR3 region has the DNA TGTGCCAGCAGCTTTCGCCTATCCGGGGAGCAGTACTTC.

Only one count was recorded for this clone. The rearrangement joins TRBV7-2 to TRBJ2-7; TRBD1 matches 7 bases. Germline values: CDR1 SGHTA, CDR2 FQGNSA. V dropped 5 bases and J dropped 3; count of bases not matched to a gene: 7. This CDR3 spans 14 amino acids. The CDR3 sequence: CASSRTGTVYEQYF. The CDR3 DNA follows: TGTGCCAGCAGCCGAACCGGGACAGTCTACGAGCAGTACTTC.

This clone was detected only once. J is TRBJ2-1 and V is TRBV9; D is possibly TRBD2 (6 bases). The germline V gene encodes CDR1 SGDLS and CDR2 YYNGEE. The V end lost 4 bases, the J end lost 1 base, and 15 bases lay between the germline ends. The CDR3 is 16 residues long. Here the CDR3 reads CASSLLSGPSYNEQFF. The DNA for the CDR3 is TGTGCCAGCAGCCTCCTAAGCGGGCCTTCCTACAATGAGCAGTTCTTC.

This chain connects TRBV7-9 to TRBJ2-3; D may be TRBD1 (6 bases). Germline assignment: CDR1 SEHNR and CDR2 FQNEAQ (reference sequence). V dropped 4 bases and J dropped 2 bases, with 10 bases sitting between them. The CDR3 is 14 residues long. The CDR3 DNA is TGTGCCAGCAGCTCGGACAGCCACACAGATACGCAGTATTTT. Amino acid sequence: CASSSDSHTDTQYF.

Comments on this clone: Other DNA sequences within the sample encode an identical CDR3. J is TRBJ2-7 and V is TRBV12-5; unclear D gene. V lost 3 bases, J lost 1 base, and 4 bases lay in between. In germline, CDR1 is LGHNT, CDR2 FRNRAP. CDR3 length: 12 amino acids. CDR3 DNA: TGTGCTAGTGGTTTTAGTTCCTACGAGCAGTACTTC. Translating it yields CASGFSSYEQYF.

The chain links TRBV7-6 to TRBJ1-5; D is unclear. The germline V and J ends were trimmed by 4 bases and 7 bases, with 20 bases remaining between them. This CDR3 spans 16 amino acids. CDR1 and CDR2 from the germline V gene are SGHVS and FNYEAQ. The CDR3 DNA reads TGTGCCAGCAGCTACCTGGCCGGGAACTCGGGGCAGCCCCAGCATTTT. Residues: CASSYLAGNSGQPQHF.

A note on this clone: Other DNA sequences in this sample translate to the same CDR3. The chain's CDR3 is CASSLNRQGANYGYTF. In nucleotides, the CDR3 is TGCGCCAGCAGCTTAAATAGACAGGGAGCTAACTATGGCTACACCTTC. The rearrangement links TRBV5-1 to TRBJ1-2; 7 bases fit TRBD1. The V gene end was trimmed by 2 bases and the J gene end by 0 bases; junction bases not matched to a gene: 7. The CDR3 length is 16 residues. CDR1 and CDR2 (germline): SGHRS, YFSETQ.

The chain employs TRBV5-1 and TRBJ2-3, with D maybe TRBD1 (5 bases). Germline V gene lookup returns CDR1 SGHRS and CDR2 YFSETQ. This CDR3 is 12 amino acids long. Between the trimmed V and J ends, which lost 5 bases and 6 bases, there was a span of 10 bases. CDR3 bases: TGCGCCAGCAGTTGGGGCGTGGATACGCAGTATTTT. Translated: CASSWGVDTQYF. Drawing the rest from reference TRBV5-1 and TRBJ2-3, the complete variable domain is KAGVTQTPRYLIKTRGQQVTLSCSPISGHRSVSWYQQTPGQGLQFLFEYFSETQRNKGNFPGRFSGRQFSNSRSEMNVSTLELGDSALYLCASSWGVDTQYFGPGTRLTVL.

The chain has TRBV5-6 and TRBJ2-1, with a tentative D call TRBD1 (6 bases). Germline CDR1 and CDR2: SGHDT and YYEEEE. Trimming shortened V by 4 bases and J by 5 bases, and 16 bases separated the two germline ends. This CDR3 is 15 amino acids long. CDR3 nucleotides: TGTGCCAGCAGCCATCAGGGGCCCCCCCACAATGAGCAGTTCTTC. Amino acids: CASSHQGPPHNEQFF.

This chain uses TRBV7-9 with TRBJ2-5; D perhaps matches TRBD1 (6 bases). With the DNA end fitting TRBJ2-7 better, the J assignment may be wrong. This CDR3 has 13 amino acids. CDR1 and CDR2 from the germline V gene are SEHNR and FQNEAQ (reference sequence). CDR3 in amino acids: CASAPEGVDEQYF. CDR3 DNA sequence: TGTGCCAGCGCCCCAGAGGGGGTGGACGAGCAGTACTTC.

This clone came up a few times. The junction does not match germline at one end; this may be a read error. J is TRBJ1-2 and V is TRBV7-9, with D possibly TRBD1 on 5 matching bases. Germline CDR1 SEHNR, CDR2 FQNEAQ (reference sequence). There are 11 residues in the CDR3. The DNA for the CDR3 is TGTGCCAGCAGCTTATGGGACGGAGACCCGTGG. It encodes CASSLWDGDPW.

The rearrangement links TRBV7-2 to TRBJ2-3, with 7 bases aligning to TRBD2. Germline loops: CDR1 SGHTA, CDR2 FQGNSA. V shed 5 bases, J shed 1 base, and the junction held 9 bases outside the gene matches. The CDR3 totals 16 residues. CDR3 nucleotide sequence: TGTGCCAGCAGCGGTTGGGCGGGAGTCGGCACAGATACGCAGTATTTT. As protein: CASSGWAGVGTDTQYF. The variable domain in full, completed from reference TRBV7-2 and TRBJ2-3, reads GAGVSQSPSNKVTEKGKDVELRCDPISGHTALYWYRQSLGQGLEFLIYFQGNSAPDKSGLPSDRFSAERTGGSVSTLTIQRTQQEDSAVYLCASSGWAGVGTDTQYFGPGTRLTVL.